This T cell receptor (beta chain) was sequenced in a study of cytomegalovirus exposure and HLA in healthy donors. Overall study findings and caveats: Available immune exposure information covered CMV serostatus only. Associated with cytomegalovirus, according to the listing, were 150 to 200 TCR beta chains.

PCR employed 60 Vbeta and 13 Jbeta primers. TCRdb's table, derived via immunoSEQ multiplex PCR, lists solely in-frame clones and lacks some. Here the sample spans tens of thousands of clones, 67% being singletons. On this clone: Its antigen is currently unknown.

The origin of this receptor is a woman aged 45-65 years in good health and CMV-seropositive. Sequencing was performed on PBMCs.

CDR3 in amino acids: CASSLGRSLNTEAFF. Written as DNA, the CDR3 is TGCGCCAGCAGCTTGGGCAGATCGTTGAACACTGAAGCTTTCTTT. This chain uses TRBV5-1 with TRBJ1-1; no reliable D call. With 0 bases removed from V and 0 bases from J, the gap between germline ends came to 9 bases. The CDR3 spans 15 residues. Germline loops: CDR1 SGHRS, CDR2 YFSETQ.